These 17 T cell receptor beta chains came from one sample sequenced in a study of CD8 T cells in ankylosing spondylitis. TCRdb passed the 5' RACE reads through MiXCR, listing each CDR3 protein once. In the table there are under 300,000 distinct CDR3 sequences, about 20% of which are singletons. Sequenced input: blood, either unsorted or a sorted T cell fraction (not recorded which). These receptors originate from a male donor with ankylosing spondylitis or in good health (not recorded which).

The chain carries TRBV7-9 and TRBJ2-2; 9 bases match TRBD2. CDR1 and CDR2 from the germline V gene are SEHNR and FQNEAQ (reference sequence). J lost 5 bases, V lost 3 bases, and 4 bases had no gene match. The CDR3 runs to 15 residues. This chain's CDR3 is CASSFASGETGELFF. CDR3 nucleotide sequence: TGTGCCAGCAGCTTTGCTAGCGGGGAGACCGGGGAGCTGTTTTTT. The whole variable domain, remainder taken from reference TRBV7-9 and TRBJ2-2, is DTGVSQNPRHKITKRGQNVTFRCDPISEHNRLYWYRQTLGQGPEFLTYFQNEAQLEKSRLLSDRFSAERPKGSFSTLEIQRTEQGDSAMYLCASSFASGETGELFFGEGSRLTVL.

This chain joins TRBV7-2 and TRBJ2-1; possibly TRBD1 or TRBD2 for D (5 bases each). The CDR3 is 16 residues long. The germline V and J ends were trimmed by 7 bases and 6 bases, with 22 bases remaining between them. Germline loops: CDR1 SGHTA, CDR2 FQGNSA. The CDR3 nucleotides are TGTGCCAGCACCCCAACCGGGACCGTCCCTCCCAATGAGCAGTTCTTC. Protein product: CASTPTGTVPPNEQFF.

This clonotype was picked up many times. The chain couples TRBV12-5 to TRBJ2-1; D is undetermined. Germline V gene sequence: CDR1 LGHNT, CDR2 FRNRAP. V was trimmed by 3 bases and J by 3 bases, leaving 6 bases between them. The CDR3 consists of 13 residues. CDR3 amino acids: CASGLSRYNEQFF. The CDR3 DNA is TGTGCTAGTGGTTTAAGTCGCTACAATGAGCAGTTCTTC.

On this clonotype itself: This clone may be a read error of a much larger clone one base away. The CDR3 region is CSAGDRSYNEQFF. The CDR3 DNA is TGCAGCGCTGGGGACCGCTCCTACAATGAGCAGTTCTTC. This rearrangement joins TRBV29-1 to TRBJ2-1; D tentatively reads TRBD1 or TRBD2 (5 bases each). The CDR3 is made up of 13 amino acids. Germline CDR1 SQVTM, CDR2 ANQGSEA. Trimming removed 7 bases from V and 0 bases from J, with 10 bases in between.

J is TRBJ2-7 and V is TRBV10-3; 9 bases are shared with TRBD1. In germline, CDR1 is ENHRY, CDR2 SYGVKD. The CDR3 is 14 residues long. The ends lost 5 bases at V and 2 bases at J; junction bases unmatched: 4. Written as DNA, the CDR3 is TGTGCCATCAGTTCGGGGACAGGGACCTACGAGCAGTACTTC. Translated, it gives CAISSGTGTYEQYF.

This sequence joins TRBV4-3 and TRBJ2-3; 10 bases match TRBD2. Per the germline V gene, CDR1 is LGHNA and CDR2 is YSLEER. With 4 bases clipped from V and 0 bases from J, the junction kept 10 bases outside the gene matches. CDR3 length: 18 residues. The DNA of the CDR3 is TGCGCCAGCAGCCCCGGAATAGCGGGAGGAGTTAGCACAGATACGCAGTATTTT. The encoded protein is CASSPGIAGGVSTDTQYF.

This clonotype was recorded a few times. The chain recombines TRBV7-2 with TRBJ2-3; TRBD2 matches 7 bases. This CDR3 comprises 15 residues. The V and J ends lost 2 bases and 5 bases, in that order; junction bases with no gene match: 7. CDR1 and CDR2 (germline): SGHTA, FQGNSA. In DNA form, the CDR3 reads TGTGCCAGCAGCTTACTTGGGGAGGGAGTAGATACGCAGTATTTT. Its protein is CASSLLGEGVDTQYF.

V gene TRBV4-3 combines with J gene TRBJ2-3; tentatively, D is TRBD1 or TRBD2 (5 bases each). The CDR3 runs 18 residues. V dropped 1 base and J dropped 4 bases, with 21 bases sitting between them. Germline values: CDR1 LGHNA, CDR2 YSLEER. The CDR3 nucleotides read TGCGCCAGCAGCCAAGTAAGACGGGGCCAGAGTATGGCAGATACGCAGTATTTT. Translated: CASSQVRRGQSMADTQYF.

The table lists this clonotype with many counts. V is TRBV28 and J is TRBJ2-6; TRBD1 matches 9 bases. V dropped 6 bases and J dropped 2; count of bases not matched to a gene: 11. The CDR3 consists of 18 residues. Germline V gene data show CDR1 as MDHEN and CDR2 as SYDVKM. CDR3 residues: CASSTDRTGETGANVLTF. The CDR3 nucleotides read TGTGCCAGCAGCACCGATCGGACAGGGGAAACTGGGGCCAACGTCCTGACTTTC.

The genes are TRBV4-1 and TRBJ1-1, with a weak D call TRBD1 (5 bases). CDR1 is MGHRA and CDR2 is YSYEKL in the germline V gene. The CDR3 is 15 residues long. With 0 bases removed from V and 7 bases from J, the gap between germline ends came to 15 bases. The CDR3: CASSQEPMETGEAFF. The CDR3 DNA reads as TGCGCCAGCAGCCAAGAACCCATGGAAACAGGTGAAGCTTTCTTT.

This clonotype was picked up a small number of times. The chain employs TRBV7-8 and TRBJ2-7; tentative D call: TRBD2 (5 bases). CDR3 length equals 17 residues. From germline, CDR1 is SGHVS and CDR2 FQNEAQ. V was clipped by 0 bases and J by 2 bases, with 17 bases between them. CDR3 sequence reads: CASSLAGVWEPTYEQYF. For the CDR3, the DNA is TGTGCCAGCAGCTTAGCTGGGGTTTGGGAGCCTACCTACGAGCAGTACTTC.

The chain is built from TRBV27 and TRBJ2-2, with D unclear. V lost 1 base to trimming and J lost 7 bases, with 10 bases between them. The CDR3 extends over 14 amino acids. CDR1 is MNHEY and CDR2 is SMNVEV in the germline V gene (reference sequence). The CDR3 reads CASSLLLLSGELFF. The CDR3 nucleotides are TGTGCCAGCAGTTTATTATTGTTGAGCGGGGAGCTGTTTTTT.

This chain links TRBV29-1 with TRBJ2-7; D unclear. With 1 base removed from V and 1 base from J, the gap between germline ends came to 14 bases. Germline V gives CDR1 SQVTM, CDR2 ANQGSEA. The CDR3 runs 15 residues. The CDR3: CSVEAGSDRSYEQYF. The CDR3 DNA follows: TGCAGCGTTGAAGCCGGTTCGGACCGATCCTACGAGCAGTACTTC.

This chain joins TRBV25-1 and TRBJ2-5, with 7 bases that match TRBD1. The CDR3 loop spans 13 amino acids. Germline values: CDR1 MGHDK, CDR2 SYGVNS. The V segment lost 3 bases and the J segment 4 bases; nucleotides outside the gene matches: 2. CDR3 nucleotide sequence: TGTGCCAGCAGTGAGACAGGGTTAGAGACCCAGTACTTC. As protein: CASSETGLETQYF. Variable domain in full (rest from reference TRBV25-1 and TRBJ2-5): EADIYQTPRYLVIGTGKKITLECSQTMGHDKMYWYQQDPGMELHLIHYSYGVNSTEKGDLSSESTVSRIRTEHFPLTLESARPSHTSQYLCASSETGLETQYFGPGTRLLVL.

The sample holds many counts of this clonotype. The chain is built from TRBV24-1 and TRBJ2-7, with D uncertain. This CDR3 is 11 amino acids long. The ends were cut back, 4 bases at V and 3 bases at J, with 3 bases in the middle. Per the germline V gene, CDR1 is KGHDR and CDR2 is SFDVKD. The CDR3 DNA sequence: TGTGCCACCAGTGACAACTACGAGCAGTACTTC. This encodes CATSDNYEQYF.

This clonotype was seen only a few times. The chain links TRBV2 to TRBJ1-1; D is unclear. With 7 bases removed from V and 6 bases from J, the gap between germline ends came to 9 bases. The CDR3 sequence is 11 residues long. CDR1 and CDR2 (germline): SNHLY, FYNNEI. CDR3 sequence reads: CASTRSPEAFF. The DNA of the CDR3 is TGTGCCAGCACTCGTTCGCCTGAAGCTTTCTTT.

The chain has TRBV4-2 and TRBJ2-7; D might be TRBD2 (6 bases). The germline V gene encodes CDR1 LGHNA and CDR2 YNFKEQ. V shed 3 bases and J shed 5 bases, with 14 bases lying between them. CDR3 size: 14 residues. CDR3 sequence: CASSQSVLADEQYF. DNA of the CDR3: TGTGCCAGCAGCCAGAGCGTCTTAGCGGACGAGCAGTACTTC.